This TCR beta chain was obtained from a study of cytomegalovirus exposure and HLA in healthy donors. Study-wide results and caveats: The study flagged about 160 TCR beta chains as cytomegalovirus-associated.

This CDR3 is built from 15 residues. Germline-derived CDR1 and CDR2 are SGHRS and YFSETQ. With 3 bases clipped from V and 1 base from J, the junction kept 6 bases outside the gene matches. In regard to this clone: No antigen is known for it.

With 60 Vbeta and 13 Jbeta primers, the PCR was carried out. Profiling relied on immunoSEQ multiplex PCR, and the TCRdb table lists in-frame clones only, not all of them. The sample lists approximately 150,000 clones; about 85% were seen once. What was sequenced was PBMCs. The chain recombines TRBV5-1 with TRBJ2-5, with 7 nucleotides matching TRBD2. The clonotype comes from a man aged 30-40 years in good health and CMV-seropositive. Here the CDR3 reads CASSSLGTTQETQYF. CDR3 DNA: TGCGCCAGCAGCTCATTGGGGACTACCCAAGAGACCCAGTACTTC.